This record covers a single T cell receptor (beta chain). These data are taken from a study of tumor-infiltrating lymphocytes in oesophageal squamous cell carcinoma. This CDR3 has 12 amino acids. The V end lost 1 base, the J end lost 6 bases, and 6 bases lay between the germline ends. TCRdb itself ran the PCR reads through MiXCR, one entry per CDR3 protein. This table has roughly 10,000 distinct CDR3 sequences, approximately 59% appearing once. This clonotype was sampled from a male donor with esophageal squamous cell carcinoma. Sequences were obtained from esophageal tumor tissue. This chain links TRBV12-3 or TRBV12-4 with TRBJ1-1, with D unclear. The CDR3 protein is CASSLEEAEAFF. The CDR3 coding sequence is TGTGCCAGCAGTTTAGAAGAGGCTGAAGCTTTCTTT.